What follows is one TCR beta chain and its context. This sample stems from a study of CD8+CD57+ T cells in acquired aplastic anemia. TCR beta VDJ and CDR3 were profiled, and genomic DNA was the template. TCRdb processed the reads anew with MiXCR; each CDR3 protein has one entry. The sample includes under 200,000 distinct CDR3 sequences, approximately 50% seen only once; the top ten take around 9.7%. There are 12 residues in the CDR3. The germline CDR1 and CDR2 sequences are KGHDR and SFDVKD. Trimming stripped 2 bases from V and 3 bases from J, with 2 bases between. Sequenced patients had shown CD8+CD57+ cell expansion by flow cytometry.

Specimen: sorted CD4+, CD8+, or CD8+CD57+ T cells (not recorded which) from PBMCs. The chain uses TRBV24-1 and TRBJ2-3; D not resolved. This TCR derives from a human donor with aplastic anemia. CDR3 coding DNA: TGTGCCACCAGTGATTATACAGATACGCAGTATTTT. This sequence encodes CATSDYTDTQYF.